The 19 T cell receptor beta chains listed next were all sequenced from one sample in a study of shared clonotypes between healthy human individuals. Profiling relied on immunoSEQ multiplex PCR, and the TCRdb table lists in-frame clones only, not all of them. The sample records over 1.5 million clones, 95% to 99% being singletons. Material for sequencing was naive CD4+ T cells sorted from blood. Noted subset: CD45RA+ positively selected. Receptors were obtained from a man aged 25 to 40 in good health.

This sequence joins TRBV5-1 and TRBJ2-4; 10 bases are a match to TRBD2. Germline V gives CDR1 SGHRS, CDR2 YFSETQ. Unmatched junction bases numbered 33, after V lost 4 bases and J lost 11 bases. This CDR3 spans 22 amino acids. The CDR3 sequence: CASSLGKREGPGRPPQVAFQYF. CDR3 nucleotide sequence: TGCGCCAGCAGCCTAGGAAAGCGGGAGGGCCCCGGACGCCCACCCCAAGTCGCTTTTCAGTACTTC.

CDR3 DNA sequence: TGTGCCAGCAGCTTTCTGGACAGGAACTACGAGCAGTACTTC. It yields the protein CASSFLDRNYEQYF. This chain connects TRBV5-6 to TRBJ2-7, with 7 bases lining up with TRBD1. The CDR3 is made up of 14 amino acids. Germline CDR1 and CDR2: SGHDT and YYEEEE. The V segment lost 2 bases and the J segment 3 bases; nucleotides outside the gene matches: 5.

V usage is TRBV5-5 and J usage is TRBJ2-7, with a weak D call TRBD1 (5 bases). The ends were cut back, 2 bases at V and 4 bases at J, with 13 bases in the middle. This CDR3 region has 14 residues. The V gene's germline CDR1 is SGHKS and CDR2 YYEKEE (reference sequence). The CDR3 reads CASSFFVQGYEQYF. For the CDR3, the DNA is TGTGCCAGCAGCTTTTTTGTTCAGGGTTACGAGCAGTACTTC.

The CDR3 is CASSVYTSNEQFF. The DNA of the CDR3 is TGTGCCAGCAGCGTGTACACCTCCAATGAGCAGTTCTTC. The chain carries TRBV9 and TRBJ2-1, with no clear D. V lost 2 bases, J lost 6 bases, and 9 bases lay in between. The CDR3 runs 13 residues. Germline assignment: CDR1 SGDLS and CDR2 YYNGEE.

The CDR3, as DNA: TGTGCCAGCTCCAGCGGGCCGGGGGCCACCTCCGGCTATGGCTACACCTTC. It codes for CASSSGPGATSGYGYTF. The rearrangement links TRBV9 to TRBJ1-2; D might be TRBD1 (6 bases). Germline CDR1 SGDLS, CDR2 YYNGEE. The CDR3 has 17 amino acids. The V end was cut by 7 bases, the J end by 4 bases, with 26 bases between.

The J gene is TRBJ2-7, the V gene TRBV5-1; the D gene is possibly TRBD2 (6 bases). Germline lookup yields CDR1 SGHRS and CDR2 YFSETQ. Trimming took 4 bases from V and 4 from J, leaving 18 bases between them. This CDR3 is built from 15 residues. The CDR3 here is CASSPSGPRGYEQYF. CDR3 DNA sequence: TGCGCCAGCAGCCCCTCAGGACCGCGGGGATACGAGCAGTACTTC. The full variable domain, in which reference TRBV5-1 and TRBJ2-7 provide the parts outside the CDR3, is KAGVTQTPRYLIKTRGQQVTLSCSPISGHRSVSWYQQTPGQGLQFLFEYFSETQRNKGNFPGRFSGRQFSNSRSEMNVSTLELGDSALYLCASSPSGPRGYEQYFGPGTRLTVT.

This chain connects TRBV5-1 to TRBJ2-5; 7 bases line up with TRBD2. V gave up 2 bases and J gave up 1 base; unmatched junction bases: 11. The germline CDR1 and CDR2 sequences are SGHRS and YFSETQ. The CDR3 consists of 17 residues. CDR3 in DNA: TGCGCCAGCAGCTTTGCTAGCGGACATTACCCCCAAGAGACCCAGTACTTC. It codes for CASSFASGHYPQETQYF.

The rearrangement joins TRBV15 to TRBJ2-5; TRBD2 aligns across 11 bases. The CDR3 length is 14 residues. V lost 8 bases and J lost 1; bases outside the gene matches: 3. CDR1 is LNHNV and CDR2 is YYDKDF in the germline V gene (reference sequence). For the CDR3, the DNA is TGTGCCACCTGCGGGACTAGCGGCCAAGAGACCCAGTACTTC. As protein: CATCGTSGQETQYF.

The rearrangement uses TRBV4-1 and TRBJ2-5, with 9 bases fitting TRBD1. The CDR3 spans 15 residues. Germline V gene lookup returns CDR1 MGHRA and CDR2 YSYEKL. V shed 3 bases, J shed 4 bases, and the junction held 6 bases outside the gene matches. The CDR3 protein is CASSHQDRGGETQYF. DNA for the CDR3: TGCGCCAGCAGCCACCAGGACAGGGGTGGAGAGACCCAGTACTTC.

This clone appeared once. The rearrangement joins TRBV19 to TRBJ1-5, with D possibly being TRBD1 (5 bases). Germline CDR1 reads LNHDA; CDR2 reads SQIVND (reference sequence). The CDR3 is 13 amino acids. V dropped 7 bases and J dropped 2 bases, with 9 bases sitting between them. The DNA of the CDR3 is TGTGCCAGTAAAGTGGGGGGCAATCAGCCCCAGCATTTT. Amino acids: CASKVGGNQPQHF.

The chain has TRBV18 and TRBJ1-4, with no clear D. CDR1 is KGHSH and CDR2 is LQKENI in the germline V gene. The CDR3 runs to 12 residues. The V end was cut by 6 bases, the J end by 5 bases, with 7 bases between. The CDR3: CASSSMNEKLFF. The DNA for the CDR3 is TGTGCCAGCTCTTCTATGAATGAAAAACTGTTTTTT.

The chain is built from TRBV28 and TRBJ2-3, with unresolved D. Germline CDR1 is MDHEN and CDR2 is SYDVKM. Trimming left V 8 bases short and J 4 bases short, with 7 bases between. This CDR3 comprises 11 residues. The CDR3 protein is CASQTADTQYF. Here the CDR3 DNA reads TGTGCCAGCCAAACGGCAGATACGCAGTATTTT.

The rearrangement uses TRBV7-8 and TRBJ1-4, with D maybe TRBD1 (5 bases). CDR1 and CDR2 from the germline V gene are SGHVS and FQNEAQ. Trimming left V 3 bases short and J 10 bases short, with 24 bases between. This CDR3 is built from 17 residues. The CDR3 is CASSFIASGTQFSKLFF. In DNA, the CDR3 is TGTGCCAGCAGCTTCATCGCATCAGGGACTCAATTCTCAAAACTGTTTTTT.

The chain joins TRBV5-1 to TRBJ2-7, with TRBD2 identical over 11 bases. This CDR3 contains 15 residues. Trimming took 2 bases from V and 3 from J; bases not matched to a gene: 4. CDR1 SGHRS and CDR2 YFSETQ come from the germline V gene. The CDR3 region is CASSFGGLADYEQYF. CDR3 DNA sequence: TGCGCCAGCAGCTTCGGGGGACTAGCGGACTACGAGCAGTACTTC.

The genes are TRBV6-5 and TRBJ1-2, with D perhaps matching TRBD1 (6 bases). The germline V gene has CDR1 MNHEY and CDR2 SVGAGI. The CDR3 loop spans 13 amino acids. V dropped 6 bases and J dropped 8 bases, with 16 bases sitting between them. The CDR3 loop is CASRQQGWLGYTF. The CDR3 coding sequence is TGTGCCAGCAGGCAACAGGGTTGGTTAGGCTACACCTTC.

The chain links TRBV10-3 to TRBJ2-1, with 10 bases aligning to TRBD1. The CDR3 runs 17 residues. Per the germline V gene, CDR1 is ENHRY and CDR2 is SYGVKD. With V trimmed by 4 bases and J by 0 bases, 6 bases remained unmatched. The CDR3 DNA reads as TGTGCCATCAGTGTGACAGGGGGCACTTCCTCCTACAATGAGCAGTTCTTC. Its translation: CAISVTGGTSSYNEQFF.

Here the CDR3 DNA reads TGTGCCAGCAGCTTTAGTCCTCGAACTCGGCCCCAGGACTACGAGCAGTACTTC. Its protein product is CASSFSPRTRPQDYEQYF. The gene calls are TRBV5-6 and TRBJ2-7; D gene ambiguous. The germline gives CDR1 SGHDT, CDR2 YYEEEE. This CDR3 comprises 18 residues. Deletions cut 2 bases from V and 3 bases from J, with 24 bases between.

This chain joins TRBV5-4 and TRBJ2-1; D unclear. This CDR3 contains 14 residues. The V and J ends lost 4 bases and 7 bases respectively, with 15 bases between them. In germline, CDR1 is SGHNT, CDR2 YYREEE (reference sequence). The DNA of the CDR3 is TGTGCCAGCAGCCTAAAAGTGGGTGGGAATGAGCAGTTCTTC. Residues: CASSLKVGGNEQFF. The full variable domain, with the rest looked up from reference TRBV5-4 and TRBJ2-1, is ETGVTQSPTHLIKTRGQQVTLRCSSQSGHNTVSWYQQALGQGPQFIFQYYREEENGRGNFPPRFSGLQFPNYSSELNVNALELDDSALYLCASSLKVGGNEQFFGPGTRLTVL.

V gene TRBV28 combines with J gene TRBJ1-1; weak D call: TRBD1 (5 bases). Germline loops: CDR1 MDHEN, CDR2 SYDVKM. This CDR3 comprises 14 residues. Trimming removed 7 bases at V and 8 bases at J, with 20 bases between. CDR3 residues: CASTLMGLGGEAFF. CDR3 DNA sequence: TGTGCCAGCACCCTTATGGGGCTTGGGGGGGAAGCTTTCTTT.